Shown below are 29 T cell receptor beta chains from a single sample sequenced in a study of post-analysis software for immune sequencing data. Study conclusions and caveats: When patients were compared with controls, a handful of TRBV segments were more frequent, TRBV5-6, TRBV5-1 and TRBV20-1 among them.

Unique molecular identifiers were present in the TCR beta cDNA libraries. TCRdb redid the calling of the PCR reads with MiXCR, one entry per CDR3 protein. Among hundreds of thousands of distinct CDR3 sequences listed, 59% were seen once. Antigen specificity for these receptors is unknown. Sequencing input: blood. All receptors come from a girl aged 2-10 years with multiple sclerosis.

The table lists this clonotype with a few counts. CDR3 nucleotide sequence: TGTGCCAGCAGTGAATATCTTGGTCAGCATTATGAGCAGTACTTC. It translates to CASSEYLGQHYEQYF. The gene calls are TRBV6-1 and TRBJ2-7; D remains ambiguous. Trimming removed 2 bases at V and 7 bases at J, with 18 bases between. The CDR3 is 15 amino acids. The germline V gene has CDR1 MNHNS and CDR2 SASEGT.

This clonotype was picked up a small number of times. This chain uses TRBV20-1 with TRBJ2-5; D gene ambiguous. Trimming stripped 3 bases from V and 4 bases from J, with 6 bases between. The CDR3 runs to 11 residues. The germline V gene has CDR1 DFQATT and CDR2 SNEGSKA (reference sequence). The CDR3 sequence is CSARLGETQYF. CDR3 in DNA: TGCAGTGCTAGGTTAGGAGAGACCCAGTACTTC.

This sequence joins TRBV6-5 and TRBJ2-1; TRBD1 is a possible D gene (6 bases). CDR1 is MNHEY, CDR2 SVGAGI, per germline. Deletions cut 0 bases from V and 7 bases from J, with 10 bases between. The CDR3 has 14 residues. In DNA form, the CDR3 reads TGTGCCAGCAGTTACTCGGCCAGGGGAAATGAGCAGTTCTTC. Its protein product is CASSYSARGNEQFF.

The chain couples TRBV11-3 to TRBJ2-5; tentatively, D is TRBD1 (8 bases). CDR3 length: 15 residues. V was pared by 4 bases and J by 4 bases, with 16 bases between. From germline, CDR1 is SGHNT and CDR2 YENEEA. The CDR3 sequence: CASSSGGGSPETQYF. DNA for the CDR3: TGTGCCAGCAGCTCAGGGGGCGGGAGCCCAGAGACCCAGTACTTC.

This clonotype has more than one count but fewer than ten. The rearrangement joins TRBV6-5 to TRBJ2-1; 8 nucleotides agree with TRBD2. This CDR3 has 16 amino acids. Germline V lookup: CDR1 MNHEY, CDR2 SVGAGI. V lost 0 bases and J lost 7; bases outside the gene matches: 8. The CDR3 region is CASSYSPSGWKNEQFF. CDR3 DNA: TGTGCCAGCAGTTACTCCCCTAGCGGGTGGAAGAATGAGCAGTTCTTC.

V is TRBV21-1 and J is TRBJ2-7; TRBD1 is the table's D call, not checked against the DNA. TRBV21-1 is marked as a pseudogene. This CDR3 has 13 amino acids. CDR3 loop: CATDLGQDYEQYF. The CDR3 DNA follows: TGTGCCACGGACCTAGGACAGGACTACGAGCAGTACTTC.

As DNA, the CDR3 is TGTGCCATCAGGGATATTTCCTACAATGAGCAGTTCTTC. This encodes CAIRDISYNEQFF. The chain links TRBV10-3 to TRBJ2-1; no definite D call. Germline V gives CDR1 ENHRY, CDR2 SYGVKD. The germline V and J ends were trimmed by 6 bases and 1 base, with 7 bases remaining between them. The CDR3 contains 13 residues.

This clonotype was counted a few times. The V and J genes are TRBV29-1 and TRBJ1-2, with D maybe TRBD1 (6 bases). Trimming removed 3 bases from V and 4 bases from J, with 9 bases in between. The length of the CDR3 is 12 residues. Per germline, CDR1 SQVTM and CDR2 ANQGSEA. CDR3 in amino acids: CSVENRVYGYTF. In DNA, the CDR3 is TGCAGCGTTGAGAACAGGGTCTATGGCTACACCTTC.

There are a few counts of this clonotype. J is TRBJ1-5 and V is TRBV11-2, with D possibly being TRBD1 (6 bases). The CDR3 has 14 residues. Germline V CDR1 and CDR2: SGHAT, FQNNGV. V shed 5 bases and J shed 7 bases, with 15 bases lying between them. The CDR3 loop reads CASSAEGVGQPQHF. In DNA, the CDR3 is TGTGCCAGCAGCGCGGAGGGGGTTGGGCAGCCCCAGCATTTT. The entire variable domain, with the rest obtained from reference TRBV11-2 and TRBJ1-5, is as follows: EAGVAQSPRYKIIEKRQSVAFWCNPISGHATLYWYQQILGQGPKLLIQFQNNGVVDDSQLPKDRFSAERLKGVDSTLKIQPAKLEDSAVYLCASSAEGVGQPQHFGDGTRLSIL.

The genes are TRBV28 and TRBJ2-1, with D unclear. This CDR3 region has 16 residues. Trimming took 6 bases from V and 6 from J, leaving 21 bases between them. The germline V gene encodes CDR1 MDHEN and CDR2 SYDVKM. In DNA form, the CDR3 reads TGTGCCAGCAGCCCTCTTCTCGATACCGAATCCAATGAGCAGTTCTTC. Translating it yields CASSPLLDTESNEQFF.

The V call is TRBV3-1, the J call TRBJ2-1; 7 positions match TRBD1. The ends lost 3 bases at V and 7 bases at J; junction bases unmatched: 6. This CDR3 has 14 residues. Per germline, CDR1 LGHDT and CDR2 YNNKEL (reference sequence). CDR3 DNA: TGTGCCAGCAGCCATACTCAGACAGGGAATGAGCAGTTCTTC. Amino acids: CASSHTQTGNEQFF.

V and J are TRBV27 and TRBJ1-5; TRBD1 matches 9 bases. Germline lookup yields CDR1 MNHEY and CDR2 SMNVEV (reference sequence). This CDR3 has 15 amino acids. V was pared by 6 bases and J by 11 bases, with 14 bases of the junction left unmatched. The CDR3 sequence is CASSKGQGKDPAQHF. CDR3 coding DNA: TGTGCCAGCAGCAAGGGACAGGGCAAGGATCCGGCCCAGCATTTT.

The V gene is TRBV29-1, the J gene TRBJ2-1, with D possibly being TRBD1 or TRBD2 (5 bases each). Trimming removed 4 bases at V and 5 bases at J, with 15 bases between. CDR1 SQVTM and CDR2 ANQGSEA come from the germline V gene. The CDR3 contains 14 residues. As DNA, the CDR3 is TGCAGCGTTGTTTCTGGGGGTCTACACAATGAGCAGTTCTTC. Its translation: CSVVSGGLHNEQFF.

V is TRBV20-1 and J is TRBJ1-5; the D gene is possibly TRBD1 (5 bases). V shed 0 bases and J shed 4 bases, with 13 bases lying between them. Germline CDR1 reads DFQATT; CDR2 reads SNEGSKA (reference sequence). CDR3 length: 15 residues. CDR3 loop: CSAREGAPGNQPQHF. The CDR3 coding sequence is TGCAGTGCTAGAGAAGGGGCCCCTGGGAATCAGCCCCAGCATTTT.

With regard to this clonotype: The conserved phenylalanine or tryptophan is not found at the CDR3 terminus, so this likely reflects a read error. The V and J genes are TRBV7-2 and TRBJ1-2, with D tentatively TRBD1 (6 bases). The V end was cut by 5 bases, the J end by 6 bases, with 19 bases between. The germline V gene encodes CDR1 SGHTA and CDR2 FQGNSA. This CDR3 is 15 amino acids long. The CDR3 nucleotides are TGTGCCAGCAGCCCTCAAGAGGGCAGGGGAAATGGCTACACCGTC. It codes for CASSPQEGRGNGYTV.

The chain is built from TRBV6-2 or TRBV6-3 and TRBJ2-7; D call uncertain. The ends were cut back, 7 bases at V and 2 bases at J, with 9 bases in the middle. Germline V gene data show CDR1 as MNHEY and CDR2 as SVGEGT. The CDR3 totals 12 residues. CDR3 sequence: CASISKAYEQYF. For the CDR3, the DNA is TGTGCCAGCATATCTAAGGCCTACGAGCAGTACTTC.

This chain uses TRBV7-2 with TRBJ1-5, with 8 bases that match TRBD1. Germline V gene data show CDR1 as SGHTA and CDR2 as FQGNSA. J lost 0 bases, V lost 0 bases, and 7 bases had no gene match. CDR3 size: 18 residues. The DNA for the CDR3 is TGTGCCAGCAGCTTAGCGGGACAGGTGCCCTATAGCAATCAGCCCCAGCATTTT. Its translation is CASSLAGQVPYSNQPQHF.

The gene calls are TRBV5-5 and TRBJ1-1; D unclear. The V end was cut by 4 bases, the J end by 0 bases, with 7 bases between. The CDR3 consists of 13 residues. The germline gives CDR1 SGHKS, CDR2 YYEKEE (reference sequence). The CDR3 DNA sequence: TGTGCCAGCAGCCACCACTTGAACACTGAAGCTTTCTTT. Translation gives CASSHHLNTEAFF.

The rearrangement uses TRBV12-3 or TRBV12-4 and TRBJ2-3; D unclear. The ends were cut back, 7 bases at V and 6 bases at J, with 17 bases in the middle. This CDR3 region has 14 residues. The CDR3 here is CASKVTESKDTQYF. Written as DNA, the CDR3 is TGTGCCAGCAAGGTTACTGAGTCAAAGGATACGCAGTATTTT.

The chain links TRBV20-1 to TRBJ2-1; D unclear. Germline-derived CDR1 and CDR2 are DFQATT and SNEGSKA (reference sequence). The V gene lost 3 bases and the J gene lost 6 bases, with 9 bases spanning the gap. The CDR3 sequence is 12 residues long. The CDR3 loop is CSARLNPNEQFF. As DNA, the CDR3 is TGCAGTGCTAGGCTAAATCCCAATGAGCAGTTCTTC.

This clonotype showed up just a few times. V gene TRBV7-2 combines with J gene TRBJ2-3, with a weak D call TRBD2 (6 bases). Germline CDR1 reads SGHTA; CDR2 reads FQGNSA. This CDR3 has 14 amino acids. V gave up 5 bases and J gave up 1 base, with 10 bases separating them. CDR3 protein: CASSRGGGTDTQYF. CDR3 nucleotides: TGTGCCAGCAGCCGAGGCGGGGGCACAGATACGCAGTATTTT.

This clonotype was seen a few times. This sequence joins TRBV20-1 and TRBJ1-2, with D possibly being TRBD1 (5 bases). V was clipped by 1 base and J by 6 bases, with 12 bases between them. This CDR3 is 13 amino acids long. CDR1 and CDR2 from the germline V gene are DFQATT and SNEGSKA (reference sequence). CDR3: CSARGTGQDGYTF. The CDR3 DNA is TGCAGTGCTAGAGGCACGGGGCAGGATGGCTACACCTTC.

V and J are TRBV7-2 and TRBJ2-7; 7 nucleotides line up with TRBD2. This CDR3 is built from 14 residues. The V gene's germline CDR1 is SGHTA and CDR2 FQGNSA. Trimming removed 5 bases from V and 0 bases from J; junction bases left unmatched: 4. CDR3 coding DNA: TGTGCCAGCAGCGAGGGCGGGAGCTCCTACGAGCAGTACTTC. It codes for CASSEGGSSYEQYF.

V gene TRBV20-1 combines with J gene TRBJ2-5, with 8 bases lining up with TRBD2. The J call may be wrong; the DNA end is better matched by TRBJ2-7. The length of the CDR3 is 15 residues. Per germline, CDR1 DFQATT and CDR2 SNEGSKA (reference sequence). CDR3 in DNA: TGCAGTGCTAGAGAGGGCGGGAGGTTGGGTTACGAGCAGTACTTC. It codes for CSAREGGRLGYEQYF.

The genes are TRBV7-9 and TRBJ1-2, with D hard to call. Trimming removed 1 base at V and 4 bases at J, with 7 bases between. CDR3 length: 13 amino acids. The germline CDR1 and CDR2 sequences are SEHNR and FQNEAQ (reference sequence). The CDR3 nucleotides are TGTGCCAGCAGCTTAGAGTCCACCTATGGCTACACCTTC. This sequence encodes CASSLESTYGYTF. The complete variable domain, with remaining parts taken from reference TRBV7-9 and TRBJ1-2, reads DTGVSQNPRHKITKRGQNVTFRCDPISEHNRLYWYRQTLGQGPEFLTYFQNEAQLEKSRLLSDRFSAERPKGSFSTLEIQRTEQGDSAMYLCASSLESTYGYTFGSGTRLTVV.

The rearrangement uses TRBV7-9 and TRBJ2-5; a weak D match, TRBD2 (5 bases). The closer fit of TRBJ2-7 to the DNA end suggests the J call may be wrong. The CDR3 runs to 17 residues. CDR1 is SEHNR and CDR2 is FQNEAQ in the germline V gene (reference sequence). The CDR3 here is CASSLAPGTAYVYEQYF. The DNA of the CDR3 is TGTGCCAGCAGCTTAGCGCCGGGAACGGCTTATGTCTACGAGCAGTACTTC.

The rearrangement links TRBV11-2 to TRBJ2-1; the D is unclear. The CDR3 is made up of 13 amino acids. Germline V gives CDR1 SGHAT, CDR2 FQNNGV. Trimming stripped 0 bases from V and 15 bases from J, with 15 bases between. CDR3 DNA: TGTGCCAGCAGCTTAGATGGCACCTTATTAGCGTTCTTC. Translated, it gives CASSLDGTLLAFF.

The chain employs TRBV15 and TRBJ2-5; 10 bases map to TRBD1. The CDR3 runs 17 residues. Losses at the gene ends were 0 bases for V and 4 bases for J; bases not matched to a gene: 8. Germline V lookup: CDR1 LNHNV, CDR2 YYDKDF (reference sequence). CDR3 amino acids: CATSRDRGTGVGETQYF. The CDR3 nucleotides read TGTGCCACCAGCAGAGATAGAGGGACAGGGGTCGGAGAGACCCAGTACTTC.

This chain's CDR3 is CASSLATQGSSTDTQYF. DNA of the CDR3: TGTGCCAGCAGCTTAGCGACCCAGGGATCTAGCACAGATACGCAGTATTTT. This rearrangement joins TRBV7-2 to TRBJ2-3; the D gene is possibly TRBD1 (5 bases). V was trimmed by 0 bases and J by 0 bases, leaving 13 bases between them. The CDR3 loop spans 17 amino acids. Germline V gene sequence: CDR1 SGHTA, CDR2 FQGNSA. The variable domain in full, completed from reference TRBV7-2 and TRBJ2-3, reads GAGVSQSPSNKVTEKGKDVELRCDPISGHTALYWYRQSLGQGLEFLIYFQGNSAPDKSGLPSDRFSAERTGGSVSTLTIQRTQQEDSAVYLCASSLATQGSSTDTQYFGPGTRLTVL.